This T cell receptor (beta chain) was recorded in a study of T-cell memory formation after mild COVID-19. Libraries for TCRalpha and TCRbeta carried sample barcodes and unique molecular identifiers via 5'RACE. TCRdb independently ran MiXCR on the 5' RACE reads; one entry per CDR3 protein. The repertoire consists of about 270,000 distinct CDR3 sequences, with around 15% occurring once and the leading ten covering around 23%. Germline V gene data show CDR1 as MNHNS and CDR2 as SASEGT. The CDR3 spans 14 residues. Trimming took off 4 bases at V and 3 bases at J, with 13 bases between the two ends. This clonotype was recorded a few times.

The sequenced sample consisted of PBMCs or a T cell subset sorted from them (not recorded which). This receptor was identified in a man aged 18-30 years who had mild COVID-19 (a few samples of this study predate the infection). Cell type and time point are not known. The genes are TRBV6-1 and TRBJ2-7; possibly TRBD1 for D (6 bases). CDR3 sequence: CASSVSQGGYEQYF. The CDR3 region has the DNA TGTGCCAGCAGTGTTTCCCAAGGGGGCTACGAGCAGTACTTC.